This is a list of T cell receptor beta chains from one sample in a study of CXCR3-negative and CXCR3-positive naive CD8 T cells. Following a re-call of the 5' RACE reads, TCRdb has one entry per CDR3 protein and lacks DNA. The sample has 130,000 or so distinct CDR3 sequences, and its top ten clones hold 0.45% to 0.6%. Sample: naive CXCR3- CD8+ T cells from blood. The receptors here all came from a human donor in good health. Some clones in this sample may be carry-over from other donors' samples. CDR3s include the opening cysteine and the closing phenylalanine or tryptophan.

CASSYSAGWNNSPLHF | TRBJ1-6 | TRBV6-2/TRBV6-3
CASIDWGAPGNTIYF | TRBJ1-3 | TRBV6-6
CASSPIPGSSGRAPGEQFF | TRBJ2-1 | TRBV11-2
CASSQAQAGPSYEQYF | TRBJ2-7 | TRBV4-1
CASSKERTAGDTDTQYF | TRBJ2-3 | TRBV21-1
CASSPDPGGGRRDEQFF | TRBJ2-1 | TRBV12-3/TRBV12-4
CSGKQGPSTPAEAFF | TRBJ1-1 | TRBV29-1
CSARLTICYEQYF | TRBJ2-7 | TRBV20-1
CASSPTDYYEQYF | TRBJ2-7 | TRBV3-1
CASSSPTTNEKLFF | TRBJ1-4 | TRBV28
CASSVEAGLPSEAFF | TRBJ1-1 | TRBV9
CASAGNSNQPQHF | TRBJ1-5 | TRBV7-6
CASSQDSIEQYF | TRBJ2-7 | TRBV4-1
CSVESWAGTEAFF | TRBJ1-1 | TRBV29-1
CASRQGGGRKETQYF | TRBJ2-5 | TRBV7-9
CATGDKLSYEQYF | TRBJ2-7 | TRBV6-1
CASSYIQGGTEAFF | TRBJ1-1 | TRBV6-5